This T cell receptor (beta chain) was identified during a study of blood T cell repertoires in COVID-19. Study-level information: The cDNA or gDNA used as material had been derived from T cells, B-cell-depleted T cells, or PBMCs.

This table comes from immunoSEQ multiplex PCR, and its TCRdb copy is limited to in-frame clones, with some not included. The sample records about 290,000 clones, under 90% being singletons. The V gene's germline CDR1 is MGHDK and CDR2 SYGVNS. There are 13 residues in the CDR3. J gave up 3 bases and V 6 bases, and 3 bases lay outside the gene matches. The clonotype originates from a middle-aged woman who had recovered from COVID-19. Input material: PBMCs or T cells enriched from blood (not recorded which). V usage is TRBV25-1 and J usage is TRBJ2-7; TRBD1 matches at 9 bases. This chain's CDR3 is CASRRQGGYEQYF. The CDR3 region has the DNA TGTGCCAGCAGGAGACAGGGGGGCTACGAGCAGTACTTC.